This T cell receptor beta chain was observed in a study of regulatory T cells in long-lasting Graves disease. Study findings and constraints: Patients with persistent disease showed a bias toward TRBV28, TRBJ1-2 and TRBJ2-5. Persistent patients shared more public clonotypes (approximately 2,900) than new patients (approximately 1,000).

This clonotype showed up just a few times. The antigen remains undetermined. Through Arm-PCR of CDR3 regions and iRepertoire HTBI primers, TCR beta libraries were built. TCRdb passed the multiplex PCR reads through MiXCR, listing each CDR3 protein once. The data contain 420,000 or so distinct CDR3 sequences, less than 25% of them singletons. Germline assignment: CDR1 SQVTM and CDR2 ANQGSEA. Trimming cost V 7 bases and J 3 bases; bases outside gene matches: 7. The CDR3 is 13 residues long. Indicated time point: persistent/refractory GD, antithyroid drugs over 5 years with positive TRAb. RNA extracted from PBMCs served as the sequencing template. Diagnosing Graves' disease relied on the American Thyroid Association guidelines.

The receptor comes from a female donor with Graves disease. The source material was peripheral blood mononuclear cells (PBMCs), sampled when the disease was refractory, from a patient treated with antithyroid drugs. The rearrangement links TRBV29-1 to TRBJ1-1, with 8 positions matching TRBD1. The CDR3 protein is CSAQGGTYTEAFF. In DNA form, the CDR3 reads TGCAGCGCACAGGGGGGGACTTACACTGAAGCTTTCTTT.